The present T cell receptor (beta chain) was sequenced within a study of CD4 T cells in relation to SARS-CoV-2 and coronaviruses. Study in general: TCR beta CDR3s were sequenced after roughly nine-day antigen culture of PBMCs. Controls used an HIV-1 Nef peptide pool or no peptide.

Germline CDR1 and CDR2: MRHNA and SNTAGT. This CDR3 comprises 14 residues. V gave up 9 bases and J gave up 8 bases, with 17 bases separating them. Method: immunoSEQ multiplex PCR; TCRdb's copy keeps in-frame clones and lacks some. The table has just over 25,000 clones, more than 60% seen once. CD4+ T cells from unexposed donors were obtained before the COVID-19 pandemic (2011-2018). CD4+ T cells were isolated from the cells after more than nine days of culture. Cells permitting, SARS-CoV-2 S/N and four cold-coronavirus spikes were tested on unexposed-donor CD4+ T cells. To note about this clone: Its antigen is currently unknown.

V is TRBV6-4 and J is TRBJ1-6; a possible D gene is TRBD1 (5 bases). The sequence was collected from a human donor in good health. Sequenced sample: CD4+ T cells from PBMCs, cultured in vitro. CDR3 nucleotide sequence: TGTGCCAGACGCGGGACGCCCTACCATTCACCCCTCCACTTT. It translates to CARRGTPYHSPLHF.